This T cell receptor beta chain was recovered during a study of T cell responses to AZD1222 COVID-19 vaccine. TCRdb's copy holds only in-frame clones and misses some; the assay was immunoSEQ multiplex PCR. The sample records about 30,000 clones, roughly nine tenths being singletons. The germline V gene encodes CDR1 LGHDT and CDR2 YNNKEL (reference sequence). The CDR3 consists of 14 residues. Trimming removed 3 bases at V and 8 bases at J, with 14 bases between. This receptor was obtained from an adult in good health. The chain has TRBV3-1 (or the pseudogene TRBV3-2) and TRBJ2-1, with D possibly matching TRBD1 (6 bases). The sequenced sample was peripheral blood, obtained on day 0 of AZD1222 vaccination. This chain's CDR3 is CASSHSTGRDEQFF. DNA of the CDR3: TGTGCCAGCAGCCATTCGACAGGCAGGGATGAGCAGTTCTTC.